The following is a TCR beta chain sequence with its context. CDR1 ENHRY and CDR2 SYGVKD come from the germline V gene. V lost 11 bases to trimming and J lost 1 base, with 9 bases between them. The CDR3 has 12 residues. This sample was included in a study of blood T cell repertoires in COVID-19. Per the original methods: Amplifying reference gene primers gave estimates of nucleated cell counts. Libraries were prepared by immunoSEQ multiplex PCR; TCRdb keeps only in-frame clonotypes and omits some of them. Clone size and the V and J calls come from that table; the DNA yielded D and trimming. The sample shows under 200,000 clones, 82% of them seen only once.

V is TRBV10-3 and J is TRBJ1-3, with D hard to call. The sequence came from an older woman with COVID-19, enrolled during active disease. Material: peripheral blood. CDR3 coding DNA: TGTGCCGCCGGGAGGTCTGGAAACACCATATATTTT. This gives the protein CAAGRSGNTIYF.